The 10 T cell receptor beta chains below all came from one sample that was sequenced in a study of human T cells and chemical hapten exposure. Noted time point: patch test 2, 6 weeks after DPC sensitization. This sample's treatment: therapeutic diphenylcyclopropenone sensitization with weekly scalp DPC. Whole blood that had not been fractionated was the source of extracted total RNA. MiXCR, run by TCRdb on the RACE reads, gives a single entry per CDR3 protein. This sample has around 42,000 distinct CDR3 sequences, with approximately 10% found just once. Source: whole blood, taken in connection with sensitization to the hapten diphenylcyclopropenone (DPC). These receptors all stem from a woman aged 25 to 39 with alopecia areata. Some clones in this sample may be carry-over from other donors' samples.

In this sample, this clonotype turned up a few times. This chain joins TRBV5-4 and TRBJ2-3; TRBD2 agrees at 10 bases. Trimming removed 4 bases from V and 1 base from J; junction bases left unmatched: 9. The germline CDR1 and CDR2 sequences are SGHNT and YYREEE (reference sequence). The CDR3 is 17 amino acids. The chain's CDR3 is CASSPLLLAGGTDTQYF. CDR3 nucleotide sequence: TGTGCCAGCAGCCCGCTACTTCTAGCGGGGGGCACAGATACGCAGTATTTT.

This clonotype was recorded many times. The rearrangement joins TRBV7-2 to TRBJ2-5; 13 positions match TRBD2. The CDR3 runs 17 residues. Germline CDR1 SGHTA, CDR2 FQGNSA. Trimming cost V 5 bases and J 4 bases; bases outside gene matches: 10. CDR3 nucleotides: TGTGCCAGCAGCAGACTAGCGGGGGGCTCCGAGGGAGAGACCCAGTACTTC. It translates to CASSRLAGGSEGETQYF.

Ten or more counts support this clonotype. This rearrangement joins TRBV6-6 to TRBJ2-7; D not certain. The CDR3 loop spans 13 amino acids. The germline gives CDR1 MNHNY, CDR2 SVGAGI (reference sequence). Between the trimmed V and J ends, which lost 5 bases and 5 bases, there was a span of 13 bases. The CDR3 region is CASSRVGLDEQYF. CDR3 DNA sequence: TGTGCCAGCAGTCGTGTGGGTTTGGACGAGCAGTACTTC.

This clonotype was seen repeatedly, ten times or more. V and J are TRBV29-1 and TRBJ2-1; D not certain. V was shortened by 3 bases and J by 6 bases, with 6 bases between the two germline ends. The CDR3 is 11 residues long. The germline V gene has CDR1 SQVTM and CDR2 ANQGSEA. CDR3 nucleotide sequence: TGCAGCGTTGATGTTGTCAATGAGCAGTTCTTC. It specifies CSVDVVNEQFF.

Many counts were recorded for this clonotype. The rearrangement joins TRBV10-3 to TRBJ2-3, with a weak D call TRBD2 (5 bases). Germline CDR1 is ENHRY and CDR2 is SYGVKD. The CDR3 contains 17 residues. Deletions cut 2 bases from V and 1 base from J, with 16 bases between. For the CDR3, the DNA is TGTGCCATCAGTGAGCCCCGGGGTAGCGACGGCACAGATACGCAGTATTTT. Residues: CAISEPRGSDGTDTQYF.

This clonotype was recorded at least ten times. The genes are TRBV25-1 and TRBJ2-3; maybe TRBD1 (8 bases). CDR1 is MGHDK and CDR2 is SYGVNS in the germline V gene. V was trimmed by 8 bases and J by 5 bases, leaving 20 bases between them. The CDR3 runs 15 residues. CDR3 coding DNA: TGTGCCAGCCTTATTACAGGGGGGGCCGGAGATACGCAGTATTTT. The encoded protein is CASLITGGAGDTQYF.

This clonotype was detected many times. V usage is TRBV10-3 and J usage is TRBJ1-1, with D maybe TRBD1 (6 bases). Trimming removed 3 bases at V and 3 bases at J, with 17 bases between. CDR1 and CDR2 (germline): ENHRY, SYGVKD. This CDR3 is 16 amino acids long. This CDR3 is CAISDSGAPRYTEAFF. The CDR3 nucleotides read TGTGCCATCAGTGATTCAGGGGCTCCCCGATACACTGAAGCTTTCTTT.

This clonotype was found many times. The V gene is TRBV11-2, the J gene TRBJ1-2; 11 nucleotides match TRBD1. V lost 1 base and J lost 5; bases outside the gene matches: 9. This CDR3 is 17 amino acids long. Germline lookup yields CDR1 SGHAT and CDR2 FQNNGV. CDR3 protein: CASSLVAPGQGAYGYTF. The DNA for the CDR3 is TGTGCCAGCAGCTTAGTGGCCCCAGGACAGGGGGCTTATGGCTACACCTTC.

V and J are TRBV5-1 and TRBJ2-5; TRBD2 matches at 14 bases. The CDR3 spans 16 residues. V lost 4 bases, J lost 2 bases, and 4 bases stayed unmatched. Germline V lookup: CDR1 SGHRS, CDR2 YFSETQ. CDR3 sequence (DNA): TGCGCCAGCAGCAGATGGACTAGCGGGGGGCAAGAGACCCAGTACTTC. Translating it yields CASSRWTSGGQETQYF.

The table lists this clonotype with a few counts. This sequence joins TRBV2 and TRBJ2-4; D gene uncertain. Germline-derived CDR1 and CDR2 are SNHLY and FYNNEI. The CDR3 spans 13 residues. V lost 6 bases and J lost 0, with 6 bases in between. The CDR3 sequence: CASRGIAKNIQYF. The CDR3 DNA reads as TGTGCCAGCAGGGGGATAGCCAAAAACATTCAGTACTTC. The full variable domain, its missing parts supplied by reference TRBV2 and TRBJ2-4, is EPEVTQTPSHQVTQMGQEVILRCVPISNHLYFYWYRQILGQKVEFLVSFYNNEISEKSEIFDDQFSVERPDGSNFTLKIRSTKLEDSAMYFCASRGIAKNIQYFGAGTRLSVL.